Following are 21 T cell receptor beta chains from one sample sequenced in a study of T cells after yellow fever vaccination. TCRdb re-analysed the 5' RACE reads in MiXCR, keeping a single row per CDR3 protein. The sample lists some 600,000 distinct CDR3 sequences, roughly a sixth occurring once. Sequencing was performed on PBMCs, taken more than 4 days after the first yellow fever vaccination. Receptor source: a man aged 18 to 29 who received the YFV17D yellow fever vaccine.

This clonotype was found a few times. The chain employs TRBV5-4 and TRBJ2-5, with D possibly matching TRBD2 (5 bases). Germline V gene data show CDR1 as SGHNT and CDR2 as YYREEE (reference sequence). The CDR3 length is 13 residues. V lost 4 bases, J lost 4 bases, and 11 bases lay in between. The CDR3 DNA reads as TGTGCCAGCAGCGCGCACGGGGTAGAGACCCAGTACTTC. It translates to CASSAHGVETQYF.

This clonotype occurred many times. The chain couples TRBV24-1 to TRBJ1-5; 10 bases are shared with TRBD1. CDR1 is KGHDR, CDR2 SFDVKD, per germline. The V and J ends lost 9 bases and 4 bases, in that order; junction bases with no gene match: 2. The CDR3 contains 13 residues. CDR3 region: CATGQGENQPQHF. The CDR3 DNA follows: TGTGCCACCGGACAGGGGGAAAATCAGCCCCAGCATTTT.

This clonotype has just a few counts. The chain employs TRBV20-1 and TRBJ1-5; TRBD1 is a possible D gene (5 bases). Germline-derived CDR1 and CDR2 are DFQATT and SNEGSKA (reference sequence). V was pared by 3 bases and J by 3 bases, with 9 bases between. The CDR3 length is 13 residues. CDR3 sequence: CSARGPVNQPQHF. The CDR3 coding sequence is TGCAGTGCTAGGGGGCCCGTCAATCAGCCCCAGCATTTT.

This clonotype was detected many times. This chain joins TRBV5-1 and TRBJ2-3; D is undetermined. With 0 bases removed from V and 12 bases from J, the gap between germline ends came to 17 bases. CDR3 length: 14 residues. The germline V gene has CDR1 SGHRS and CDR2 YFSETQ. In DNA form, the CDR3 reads TGCGCCAGCAGCTTGGATCCCACAGCGTTGATACAGTATTTT. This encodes CASSLDPTALIQYF. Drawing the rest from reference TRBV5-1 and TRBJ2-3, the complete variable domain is KAGVTQTPRYLIKTRGQQVTLSCSPISGHRSVSWYQQTPGQGLQFLFEYFSETQRNKGNFPGRFSGRQFSNSRSEMNVSTLELGDSALYLCASSLDPTALIQYFGPGTRLTVL.

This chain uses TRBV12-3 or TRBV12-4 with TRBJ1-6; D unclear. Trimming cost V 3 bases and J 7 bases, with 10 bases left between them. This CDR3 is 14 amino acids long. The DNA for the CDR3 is TGTGCCAGCAGTTTTACGGTCCCCAATTCACCCCTCCACTTT. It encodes CASSFTVPNSPLHF.

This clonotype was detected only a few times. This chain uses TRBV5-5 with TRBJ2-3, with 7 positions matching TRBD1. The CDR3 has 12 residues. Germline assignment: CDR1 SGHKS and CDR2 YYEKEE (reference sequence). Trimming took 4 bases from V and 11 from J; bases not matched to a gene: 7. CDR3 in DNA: TGTGCCAGCAGCGACCAGGACAGGAAGCAGTATTTT. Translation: CASSDQDRKQYF. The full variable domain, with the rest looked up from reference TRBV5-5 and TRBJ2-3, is DAGVTQSPTHLIKTRGQQVTLRCSPISGHKSVSWYQQVLGQGPQFIFQYYEKEERGRGNFPDRFSARQFPNYSSELNVNALLLGDSALYLCASSDQDRKQYFGPGTRLTVL.

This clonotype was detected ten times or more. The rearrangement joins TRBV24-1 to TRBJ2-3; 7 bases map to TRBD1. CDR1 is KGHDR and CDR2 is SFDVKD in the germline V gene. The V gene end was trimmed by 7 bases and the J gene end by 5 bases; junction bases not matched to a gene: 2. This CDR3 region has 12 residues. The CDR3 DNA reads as TGTGCCACCAGAGGGGGCGGAGATACGCAGTATTTT. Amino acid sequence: CATRGGGDTQYF.

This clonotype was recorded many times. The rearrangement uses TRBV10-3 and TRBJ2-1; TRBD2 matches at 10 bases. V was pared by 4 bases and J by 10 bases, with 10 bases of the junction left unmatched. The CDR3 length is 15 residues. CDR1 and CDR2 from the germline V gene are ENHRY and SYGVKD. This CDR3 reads CAISAGTSEVTEQFF. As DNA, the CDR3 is TGTGCCATCAGTGCGGGGACTAGCGAGGTCACGGAGCAGTTCTTC.

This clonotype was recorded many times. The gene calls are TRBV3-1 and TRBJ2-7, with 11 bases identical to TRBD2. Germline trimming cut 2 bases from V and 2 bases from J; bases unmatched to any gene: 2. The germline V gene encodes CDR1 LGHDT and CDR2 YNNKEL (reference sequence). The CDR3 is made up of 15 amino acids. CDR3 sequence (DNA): TGTGCCAGCAGCCAAAATAGCGGGGGGGCCTACGAGCAGTACTTC. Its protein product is CASSQNSGGAYEQYF.

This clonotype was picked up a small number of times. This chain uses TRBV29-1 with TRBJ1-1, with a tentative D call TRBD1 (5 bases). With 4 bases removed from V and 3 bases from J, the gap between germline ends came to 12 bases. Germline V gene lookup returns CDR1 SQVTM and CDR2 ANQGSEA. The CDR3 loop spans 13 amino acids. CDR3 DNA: TGCAGCGTTGCCAGGGCTGTGGACACTGAAGCTTTCTTT. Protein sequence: CSVARAVDTEAFF.

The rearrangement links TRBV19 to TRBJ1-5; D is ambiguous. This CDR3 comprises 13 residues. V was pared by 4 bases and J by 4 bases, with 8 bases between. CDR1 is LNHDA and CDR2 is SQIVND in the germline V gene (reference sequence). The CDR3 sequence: CASSRGENQPQHF. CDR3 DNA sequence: TGTGCCAGTAGTAGGGGAGAAAATCAGCCCCAGCATTTT.

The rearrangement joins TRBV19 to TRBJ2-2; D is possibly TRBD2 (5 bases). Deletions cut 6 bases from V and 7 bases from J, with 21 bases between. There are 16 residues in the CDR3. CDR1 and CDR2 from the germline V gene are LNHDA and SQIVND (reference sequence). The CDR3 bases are TGTGCCAGTAGCGATCAGGTCAGGAGGATCTACGGGGAGCTGTTTTTT. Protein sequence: CASSDQVRRIYGELFF.

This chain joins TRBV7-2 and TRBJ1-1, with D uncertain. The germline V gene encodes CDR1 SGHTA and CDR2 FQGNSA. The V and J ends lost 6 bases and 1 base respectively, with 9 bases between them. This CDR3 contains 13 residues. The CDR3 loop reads CASSRPRNTEAFF. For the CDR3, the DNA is TGTGCCAGCAGTCGACCCAGGAACACTGAAGCTTTCTTT.

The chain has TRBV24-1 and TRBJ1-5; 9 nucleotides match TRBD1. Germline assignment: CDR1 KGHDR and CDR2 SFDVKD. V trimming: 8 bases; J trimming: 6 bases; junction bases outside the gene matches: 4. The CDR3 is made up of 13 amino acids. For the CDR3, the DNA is TGTGCCACCAATCCACAGGGGGCTCAGCCCCAGCATTTT. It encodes CATNPQGAQPQHF.

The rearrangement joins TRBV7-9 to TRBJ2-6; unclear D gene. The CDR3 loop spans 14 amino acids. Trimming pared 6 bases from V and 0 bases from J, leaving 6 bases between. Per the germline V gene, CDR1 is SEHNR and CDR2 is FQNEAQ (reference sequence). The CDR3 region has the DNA TGTGCCAGCAGTACAGACTCTGGGGCCAACGTCCTGACTTTC. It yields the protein CASSTDSGANVLTF.

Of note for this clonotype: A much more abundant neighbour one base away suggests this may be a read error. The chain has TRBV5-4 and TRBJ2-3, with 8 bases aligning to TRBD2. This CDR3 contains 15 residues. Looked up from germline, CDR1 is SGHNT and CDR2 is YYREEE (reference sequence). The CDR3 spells CASKPAGVLTDTRYF. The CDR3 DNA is TGTGCCAGCAAACCAGCGGGGGTCCTCACTGATACGCGGTATTTT.

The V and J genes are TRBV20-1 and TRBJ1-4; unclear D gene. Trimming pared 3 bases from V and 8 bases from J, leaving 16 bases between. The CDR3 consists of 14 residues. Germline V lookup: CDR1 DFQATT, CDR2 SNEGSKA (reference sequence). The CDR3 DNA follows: TGCAGTGCTAGGAGACAAACCGCGGGAGAAAAACTGTTTTTT. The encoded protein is CSARRQTAGEKLFF.

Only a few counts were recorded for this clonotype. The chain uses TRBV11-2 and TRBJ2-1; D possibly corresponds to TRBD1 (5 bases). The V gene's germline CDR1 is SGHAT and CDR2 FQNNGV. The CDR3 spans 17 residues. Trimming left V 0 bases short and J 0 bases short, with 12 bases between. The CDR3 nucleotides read TGTGCCAGCAGCTTAGAGGTAACAGGCCGCTCCTACAATGAGCAGTTCTTC. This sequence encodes CASSLEVTGRSYNEQFF. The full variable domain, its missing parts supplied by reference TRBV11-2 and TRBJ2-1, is EAGVAQSPRYKIIEKRQSVAFWCNPISGHATLYWYQQILGQGPKLLIQFQNNGVVDDSQLPKDRFSAERLKGVDSTLKIQPAKLEDSAVYLCASSLEVTGRSYNEQFFGPGTRLTVL.

CDR3 coding DNA: TGTGCCATCAGTTGGACTAGCGAAGAGACCCAGTACTTC. Amino acids: CAISWTSEETQYF. The gene calls are TRBV10-3 and TRBJ2-5, with 9 bases aligning to TRBD2. V was pared by 5 bases and J by 3 bases, with 1 base of the junction left unmatched. CDR1 is ENHRY and CDR2 is SYGVKD in the germline V gene. This CDR3 region has 13 residues.

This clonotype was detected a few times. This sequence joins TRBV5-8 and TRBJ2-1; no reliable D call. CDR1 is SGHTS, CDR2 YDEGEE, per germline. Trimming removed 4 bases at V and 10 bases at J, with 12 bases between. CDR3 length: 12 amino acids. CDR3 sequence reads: CASSPSGLEQFF. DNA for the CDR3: TGTGCCAGCAGCCCTAGTGGGTTGGAGCAGTTCTTC.

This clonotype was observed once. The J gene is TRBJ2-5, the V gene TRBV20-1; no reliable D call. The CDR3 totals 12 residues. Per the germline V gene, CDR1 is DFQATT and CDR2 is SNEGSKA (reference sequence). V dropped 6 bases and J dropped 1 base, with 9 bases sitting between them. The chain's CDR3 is CSAPRIQETQYF. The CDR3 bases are TGCAGTGCCCCCAGGATCCAAGAGACCCAGTACTTC.